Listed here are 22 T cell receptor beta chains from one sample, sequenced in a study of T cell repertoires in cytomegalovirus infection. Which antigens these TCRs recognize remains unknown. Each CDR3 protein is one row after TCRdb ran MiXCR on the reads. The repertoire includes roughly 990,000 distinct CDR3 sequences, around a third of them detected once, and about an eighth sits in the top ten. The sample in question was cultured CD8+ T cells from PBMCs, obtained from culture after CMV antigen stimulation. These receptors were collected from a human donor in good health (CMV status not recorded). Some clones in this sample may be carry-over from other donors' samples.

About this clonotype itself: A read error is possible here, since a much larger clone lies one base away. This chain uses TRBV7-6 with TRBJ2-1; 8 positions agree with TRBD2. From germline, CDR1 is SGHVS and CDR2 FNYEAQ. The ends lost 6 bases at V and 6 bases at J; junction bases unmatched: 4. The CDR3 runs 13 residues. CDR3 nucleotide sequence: TGTGCCAGCAGAATCGGGACTAGCAATGAGCAGTTCTTC. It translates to CASRIGTSNEQFF.

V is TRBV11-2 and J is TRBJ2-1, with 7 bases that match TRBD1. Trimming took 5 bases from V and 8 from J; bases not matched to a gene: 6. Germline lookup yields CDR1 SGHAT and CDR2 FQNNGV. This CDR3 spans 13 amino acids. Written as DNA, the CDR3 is TGTGCCAGCAGCGGGGGACAGTTCGATGAGCAGTTCTTC. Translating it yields CASSGGQFDEQFF.

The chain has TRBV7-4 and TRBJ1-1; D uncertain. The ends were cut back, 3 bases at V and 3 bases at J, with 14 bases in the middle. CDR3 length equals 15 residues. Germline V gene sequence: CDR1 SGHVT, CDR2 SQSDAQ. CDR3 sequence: CASSFLQEADTEAFF. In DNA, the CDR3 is TGTGCCAGCAGCTTTCTTCAGGAGGCGGACACTGAAGCTTTCTTT.

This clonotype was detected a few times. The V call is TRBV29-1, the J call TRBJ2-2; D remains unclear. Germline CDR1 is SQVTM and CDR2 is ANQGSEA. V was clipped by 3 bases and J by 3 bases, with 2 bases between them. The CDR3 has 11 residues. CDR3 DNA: TGCAGCGTTGAGCACACCGGGGAGCTGTTTTTT. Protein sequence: CSVEHTGELFF.

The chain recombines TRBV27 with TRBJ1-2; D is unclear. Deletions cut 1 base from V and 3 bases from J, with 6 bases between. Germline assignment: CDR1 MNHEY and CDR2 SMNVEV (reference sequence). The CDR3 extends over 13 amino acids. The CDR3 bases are TGTGCCAGCAGTTTATGGGCGGACTATGGCTACACCTTC. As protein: CASSLWADYGYTF.

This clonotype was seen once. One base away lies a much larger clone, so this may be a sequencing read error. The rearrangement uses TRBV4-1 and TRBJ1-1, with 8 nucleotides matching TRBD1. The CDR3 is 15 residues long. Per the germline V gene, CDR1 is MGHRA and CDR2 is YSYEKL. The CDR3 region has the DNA TGCGCCAACAGCTACGGGACAGGCGGGAACACTGAAGCTTTCTTT. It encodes CANSYGTGGNTEAFF.

The CDR3 DNA follows: TGTGCCAGCAGGAAGGGGGAAGGCTACACCTTC. It yields the protein CASRKGEGYTF. The rearrangement links TRBV9 to TRBJ1-2, with D possibly being TRBD1 (6 bases). Trimming shortened V by 5 bases and J by 8 bases, and 10 bases separated the two germline ends. CDR1 is SGDLS and CDR2 is YYNGEE in the germline V gene. The CDR3 is 11 residues long.

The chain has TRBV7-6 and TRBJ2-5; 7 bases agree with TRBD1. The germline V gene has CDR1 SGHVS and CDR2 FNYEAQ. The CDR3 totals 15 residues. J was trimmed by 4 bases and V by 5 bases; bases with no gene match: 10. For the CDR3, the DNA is TGTGCCAGCAGCCGGATTTACGACAGGGTAGAGACCCAGTACTTC. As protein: CASSRIYDRVETQYF.

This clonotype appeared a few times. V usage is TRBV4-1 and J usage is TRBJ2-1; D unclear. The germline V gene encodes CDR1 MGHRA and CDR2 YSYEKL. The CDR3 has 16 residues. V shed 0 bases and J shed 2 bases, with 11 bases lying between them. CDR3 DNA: TGCGCCAGCAGCCAAGAGGCCGAACATACCTACAATGAGCAGTTCTTC. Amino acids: CASSQEAEHTYNEQFF.

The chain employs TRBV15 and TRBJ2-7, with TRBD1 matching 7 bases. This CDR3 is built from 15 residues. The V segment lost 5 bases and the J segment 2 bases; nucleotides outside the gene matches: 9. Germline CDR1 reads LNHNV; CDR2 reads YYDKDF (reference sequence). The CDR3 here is CATSSDRDWAYEQYF. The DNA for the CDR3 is TGTGCCACCAGCTCCGACAGGGATTGGGCCTACGAGCAGTACTTC.

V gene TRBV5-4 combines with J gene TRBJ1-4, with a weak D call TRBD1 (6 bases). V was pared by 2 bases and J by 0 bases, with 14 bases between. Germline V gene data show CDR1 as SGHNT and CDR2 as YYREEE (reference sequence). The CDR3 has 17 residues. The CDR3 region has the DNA TGTGCCAGCAGCTTCAAGCTCGGACAGACAACTAATGAAAAACTGTTTTTT. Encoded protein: CASSFKLGQTTNEKLFF. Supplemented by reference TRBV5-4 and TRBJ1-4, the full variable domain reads ETGVTQSPTHLIKTRGQQVTLRCSSQSGHNTVSWYQQALGQGPQFIFQYYREEENGRGNFPPRFSGLQFPNYSSELNVNALELDDSALYLCASSFKLGQTTNEKLFFGSGTQLSVL.

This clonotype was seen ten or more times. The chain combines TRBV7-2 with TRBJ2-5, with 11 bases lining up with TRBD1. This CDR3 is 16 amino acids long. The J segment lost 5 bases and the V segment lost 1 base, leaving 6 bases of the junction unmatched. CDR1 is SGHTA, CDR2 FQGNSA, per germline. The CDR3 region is CASSLGTGGGGETQYF. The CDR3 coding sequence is TGTGCCAGCAGCTTAGGGACAGGGGGCGGAGGGGAGACCCAGTACTTC.

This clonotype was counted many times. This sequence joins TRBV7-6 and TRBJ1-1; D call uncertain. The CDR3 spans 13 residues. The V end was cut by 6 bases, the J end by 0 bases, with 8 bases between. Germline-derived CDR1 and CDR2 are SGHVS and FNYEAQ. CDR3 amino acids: CASRNTVNTEAFF. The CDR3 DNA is TGTGCCAGCAGGAATACAGTGAACACTGAAGCTTTCTTT.

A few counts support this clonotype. The CDR3 region is CASSEQGTAGNEKLFF. The CDR3 bases are TGTGCCAGCAGTGAACAGGGGACGGCGGGTAATGAAAAACTGTTTTTT. The chain employs TRBV6-1 and TRBJ1-4, with D possibly TRBD1 on 6 matching bases. In germline, CDR1 is MNHNS, CDR2 SASEGT. The CDR3 contains 16 residues. V was pared by 2 bases and J by 4 bases, with 14 bases between.

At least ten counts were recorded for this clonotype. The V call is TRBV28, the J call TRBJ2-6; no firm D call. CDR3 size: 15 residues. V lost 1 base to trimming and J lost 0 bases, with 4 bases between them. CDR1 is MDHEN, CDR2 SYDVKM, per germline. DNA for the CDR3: TGTGCCAGCAGTTTATCCCTCTCTGGGGCCAACGTCCTGACTTTC. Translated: CASSLSLSGANVLTF.

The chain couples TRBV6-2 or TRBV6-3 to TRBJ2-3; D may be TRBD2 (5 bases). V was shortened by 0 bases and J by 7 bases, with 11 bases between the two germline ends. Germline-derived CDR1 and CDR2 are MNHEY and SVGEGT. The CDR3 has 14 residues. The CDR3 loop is CASSYSRTGYTQYF. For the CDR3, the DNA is TGTGCCAGCAGTTACTCGCGGACTGGCTATACGCAGTATTTT.

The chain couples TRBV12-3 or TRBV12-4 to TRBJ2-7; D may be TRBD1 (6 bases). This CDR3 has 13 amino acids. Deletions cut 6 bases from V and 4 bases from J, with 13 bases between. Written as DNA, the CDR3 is TGTGCCAGCAGCCCGGACAGTTTTTACGAGCAGTACTTC. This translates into CASSPDSFYEQYF.

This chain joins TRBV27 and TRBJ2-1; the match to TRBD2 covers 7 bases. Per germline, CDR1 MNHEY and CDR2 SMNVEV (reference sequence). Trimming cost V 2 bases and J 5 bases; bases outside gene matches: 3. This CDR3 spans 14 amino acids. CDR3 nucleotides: TGTGCCAGCAGTTTAGGGGGGGTGAACAATGAGCAGTTCTTC. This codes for CASSLGGVNNEQFF.

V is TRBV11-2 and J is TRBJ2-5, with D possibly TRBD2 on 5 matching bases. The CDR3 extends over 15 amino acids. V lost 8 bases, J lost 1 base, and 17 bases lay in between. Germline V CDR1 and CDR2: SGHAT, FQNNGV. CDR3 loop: CASEGSSGFQETQYF. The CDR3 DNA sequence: TGTGCCAGCGAGGGATCCTCCGGGTTCCAAGAGACCCAGTACTTC. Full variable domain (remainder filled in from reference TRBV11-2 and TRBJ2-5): EAGVAQSPRYKIIEKRQSVAFWCNPISGHATLYWYQQILGQGPKLLIQFQNNGVVDDSQLPKDRFSAERLKGVDSTLKIQPAKLEDSAVYLCASEGSSGFQETQYFGPGTRLLVL.

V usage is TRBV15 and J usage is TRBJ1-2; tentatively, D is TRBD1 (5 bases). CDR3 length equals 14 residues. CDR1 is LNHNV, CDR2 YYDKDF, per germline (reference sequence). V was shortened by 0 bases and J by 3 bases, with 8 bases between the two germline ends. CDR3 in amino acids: CATSRDGRDYGYTF. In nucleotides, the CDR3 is TGTGCCACCAGCAGAGATGGCAGGGACTATGGCTACACCTTC.

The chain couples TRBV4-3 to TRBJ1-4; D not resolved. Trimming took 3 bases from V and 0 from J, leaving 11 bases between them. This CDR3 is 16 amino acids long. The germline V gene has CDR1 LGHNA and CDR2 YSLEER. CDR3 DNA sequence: TGCGCCAGCAGCCACCTTAATTTCGCAACTAATGAAAAACTGTTTTTT. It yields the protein CASSHLNFATNEKLFF.

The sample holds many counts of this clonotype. CDR3 nucleotides: TGTGCCAGCAGTTTCGGTCAGCCGCTCCACTATGGCTACACCTTC. Translating gives CASSFGQPLHYGYTF. The chain carries TRBV27 and TRBJ1-2; D is unresolved. V lost 3 bases and J 3 bases, leaving 14 bases between the germline ends. This CDR3 region has 15 residues. In germline, CDR1 is MNHEY, CDR2 SMNVEV (reference sequence).